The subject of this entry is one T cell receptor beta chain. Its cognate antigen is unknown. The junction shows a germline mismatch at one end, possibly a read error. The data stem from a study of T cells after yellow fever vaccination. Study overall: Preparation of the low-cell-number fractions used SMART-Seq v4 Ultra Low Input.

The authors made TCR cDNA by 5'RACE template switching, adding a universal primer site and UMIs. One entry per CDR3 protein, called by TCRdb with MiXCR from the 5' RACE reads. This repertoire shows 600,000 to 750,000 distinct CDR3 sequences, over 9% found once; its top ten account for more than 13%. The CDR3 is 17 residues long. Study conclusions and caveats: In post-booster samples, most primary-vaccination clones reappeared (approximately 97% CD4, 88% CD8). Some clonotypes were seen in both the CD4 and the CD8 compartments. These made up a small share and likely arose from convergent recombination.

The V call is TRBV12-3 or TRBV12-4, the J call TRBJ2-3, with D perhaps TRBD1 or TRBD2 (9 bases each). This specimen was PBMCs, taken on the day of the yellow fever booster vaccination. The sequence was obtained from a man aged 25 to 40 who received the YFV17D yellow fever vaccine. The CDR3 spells CASRGPGTGTSTYTQYF. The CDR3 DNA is TGTGCCAGCAGAGGCCCCGGGACAGGGACTAGCACATATACGCAGTATTTT.